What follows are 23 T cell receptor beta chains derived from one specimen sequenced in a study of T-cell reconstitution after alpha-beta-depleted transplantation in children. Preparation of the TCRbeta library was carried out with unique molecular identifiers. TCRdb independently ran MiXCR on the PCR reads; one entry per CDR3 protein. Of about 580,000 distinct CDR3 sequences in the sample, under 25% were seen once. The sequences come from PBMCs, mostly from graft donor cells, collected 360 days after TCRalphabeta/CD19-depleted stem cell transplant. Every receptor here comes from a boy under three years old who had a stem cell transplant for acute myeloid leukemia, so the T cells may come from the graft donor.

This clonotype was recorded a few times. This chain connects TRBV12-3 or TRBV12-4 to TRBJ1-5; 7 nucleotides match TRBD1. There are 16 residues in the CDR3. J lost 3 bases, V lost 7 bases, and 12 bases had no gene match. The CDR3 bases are TGTGCCAGCACCTCGGGACAGAGAGGGTTCAATCAGCCCCAGCATTTT. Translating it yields CASTSGQRGFNQPQHF.

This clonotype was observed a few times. The CDR3 loop is CSAREAGGPKETQYF. The CDR3 DNA is TGCAGTGCTAGAGAAGCGGGGGGGCCGAAAGAGACCCAGTACTTC. V gene TRBV20-1 combines with J gene TRBJ2-5; 10 nucleotides agree with TRBD2. The length of the CDR3 is 15 residues. With 0 bases clipped from V and 3 bases from J, the junction kept 4 bases outside the gene matches. The germline CDR1 and CDR2 sequences are DFQATT and SNEGSKA (reference sequence).

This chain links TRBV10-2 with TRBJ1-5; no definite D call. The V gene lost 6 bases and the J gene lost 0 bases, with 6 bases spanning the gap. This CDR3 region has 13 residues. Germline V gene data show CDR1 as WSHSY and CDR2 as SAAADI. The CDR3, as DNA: TGCGCCAGCAGCCCGATTAGCAATCAGCCCCAGCATTTT. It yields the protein CASSPISNQPQHF.

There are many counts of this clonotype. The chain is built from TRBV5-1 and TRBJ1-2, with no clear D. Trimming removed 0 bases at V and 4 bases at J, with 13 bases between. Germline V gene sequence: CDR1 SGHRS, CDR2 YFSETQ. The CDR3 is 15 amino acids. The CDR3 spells CASSLAGGSFYGYTF. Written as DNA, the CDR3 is TGCGCCAGCAGCTTGGCCGGTGGCAGCTTCTATGGCTACACCTTC.

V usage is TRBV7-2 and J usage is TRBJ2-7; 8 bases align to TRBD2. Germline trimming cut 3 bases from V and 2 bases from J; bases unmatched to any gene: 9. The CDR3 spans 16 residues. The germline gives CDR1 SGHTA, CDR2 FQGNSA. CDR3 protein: CASSLGTSGATYEQYF. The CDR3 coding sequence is TGTGCCAGCAGCTTGGGTACTAGCGGTGCCACCTACGAGCAGTACTTC.

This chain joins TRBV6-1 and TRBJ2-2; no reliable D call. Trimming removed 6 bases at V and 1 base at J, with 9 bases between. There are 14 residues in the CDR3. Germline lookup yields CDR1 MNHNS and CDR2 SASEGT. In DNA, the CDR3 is TGTGCCAGCAGATCAGGATGGAACACCGGGGAGCTGTTTTTT. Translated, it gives CASRSGWNTGELFF.

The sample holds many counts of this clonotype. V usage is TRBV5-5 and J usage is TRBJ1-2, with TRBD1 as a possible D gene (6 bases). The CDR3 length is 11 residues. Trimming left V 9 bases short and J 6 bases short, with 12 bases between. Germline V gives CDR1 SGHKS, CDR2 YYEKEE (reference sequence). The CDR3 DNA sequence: TGTGCCACTTCGGGGGGCAATGGCTACACCTTC. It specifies CATSGGNGYTF. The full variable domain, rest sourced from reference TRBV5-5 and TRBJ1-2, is DAGVTQSPTHLIKTRGQQVTLRCSPISGHKSVSWYQQVLGQGPQFIFQYYEKEERGRGNFPDRFSARQFPNYSSELNVNALLLGDSALYLCATSGGNGYTFGSGTRLTVV.

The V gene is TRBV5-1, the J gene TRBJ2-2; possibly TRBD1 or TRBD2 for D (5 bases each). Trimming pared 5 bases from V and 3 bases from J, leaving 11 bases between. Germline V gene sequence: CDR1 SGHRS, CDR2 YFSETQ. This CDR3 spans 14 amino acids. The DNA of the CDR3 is TGCGCCAGCAGTACGGGACGACACACCGGGGAGCTGTTTTTT. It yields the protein CASSTGRHTGELFF.

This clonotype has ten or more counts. This CDR3 reads CASSGPGLYNEQFF. DNA of the CDR3: TGTGCCAGCAGTGGCCCGGGACTCTACAATGAGCAGTTCTTC. The chain couples TRBV12-3 or TRBV12-4 to TRBJ2-1; tentative D call: TRBD2 (6 bases). V dropped 5 bases and J dropped 3 bases, with 11 bases sitting between them. This CDR3 is built from 14 residues.

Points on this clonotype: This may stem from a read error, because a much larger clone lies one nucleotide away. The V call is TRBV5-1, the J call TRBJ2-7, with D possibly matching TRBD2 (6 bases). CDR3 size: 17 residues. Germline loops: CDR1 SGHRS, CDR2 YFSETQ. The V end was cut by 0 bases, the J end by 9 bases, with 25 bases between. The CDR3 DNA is TGCGCCAGCAGCTTGGGACTAGTCGAGACCCCAGGCCTCGGGCAGTACTTC. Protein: CASSLGLVETPGLGQYF.

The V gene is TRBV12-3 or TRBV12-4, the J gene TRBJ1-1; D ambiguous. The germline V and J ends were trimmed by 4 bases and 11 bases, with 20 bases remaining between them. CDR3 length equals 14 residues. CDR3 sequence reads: CASSSPNLAPGAFF. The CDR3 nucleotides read TGTGCCAGCAGTTCTCCGAACCTCGCCCCGGGGGCTTTCTTT.

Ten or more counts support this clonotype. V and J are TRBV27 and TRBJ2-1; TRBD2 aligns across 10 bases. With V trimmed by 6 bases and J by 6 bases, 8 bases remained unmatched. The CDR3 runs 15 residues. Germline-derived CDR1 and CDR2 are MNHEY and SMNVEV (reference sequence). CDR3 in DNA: TGTGCCAGCAGCCTCAGCGGGGGGGCTATCAATGAGCAGTTCTTC. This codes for CASSLSGGAINEQFF.

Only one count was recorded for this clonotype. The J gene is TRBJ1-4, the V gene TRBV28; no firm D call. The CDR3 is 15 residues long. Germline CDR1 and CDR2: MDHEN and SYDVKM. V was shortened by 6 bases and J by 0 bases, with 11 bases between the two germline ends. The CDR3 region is CASSPLRATNEKLFF. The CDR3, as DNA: TGTGCCAGCAGCCCTCTTCGTGCAACTAATGAAAAACTGTTTTTT.

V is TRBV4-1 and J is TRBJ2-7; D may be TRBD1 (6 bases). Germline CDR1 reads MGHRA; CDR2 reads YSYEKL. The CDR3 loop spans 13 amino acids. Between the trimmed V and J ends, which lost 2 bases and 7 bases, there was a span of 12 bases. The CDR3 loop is CASSQYPRGEQYV. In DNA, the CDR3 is TGCGCCAGCAGCCAATATCCCAGGGGTGAGCAGTACGTC.

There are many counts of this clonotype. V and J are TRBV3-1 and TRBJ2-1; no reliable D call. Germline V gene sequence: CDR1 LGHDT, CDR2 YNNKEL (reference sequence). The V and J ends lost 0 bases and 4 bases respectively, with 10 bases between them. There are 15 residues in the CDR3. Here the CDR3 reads CASSQESGFYNEQFF. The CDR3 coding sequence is TGTGCCAGCAGCCAAGAGTCAGGCTTTTACAATGAGCAGTTCTTC.

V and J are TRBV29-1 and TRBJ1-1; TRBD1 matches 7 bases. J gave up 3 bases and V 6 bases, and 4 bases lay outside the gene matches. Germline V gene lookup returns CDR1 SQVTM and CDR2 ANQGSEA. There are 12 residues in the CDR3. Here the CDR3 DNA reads TGCAGCGTCCAGGGGGGGTACACTGAAGCTTTCTTT. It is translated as CSVQGGYTEAFF.

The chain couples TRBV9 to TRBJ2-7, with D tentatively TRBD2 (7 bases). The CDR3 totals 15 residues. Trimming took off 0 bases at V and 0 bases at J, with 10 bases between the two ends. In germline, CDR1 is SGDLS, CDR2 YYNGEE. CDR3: CASSVEGGSSYEQYF. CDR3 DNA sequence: TGTGCCAGCAGCGTAGAGGGGGGGAGCTCCTACGAGCAGTACTTC.

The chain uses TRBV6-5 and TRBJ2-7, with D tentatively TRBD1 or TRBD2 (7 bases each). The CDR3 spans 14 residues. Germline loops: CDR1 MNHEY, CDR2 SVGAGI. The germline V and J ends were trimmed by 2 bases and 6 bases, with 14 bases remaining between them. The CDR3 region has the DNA TGTGCCAGCAGTTACGCCGACAGGGAGGGCGAGCAGTACTTC. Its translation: CASSYADREGEQYF.

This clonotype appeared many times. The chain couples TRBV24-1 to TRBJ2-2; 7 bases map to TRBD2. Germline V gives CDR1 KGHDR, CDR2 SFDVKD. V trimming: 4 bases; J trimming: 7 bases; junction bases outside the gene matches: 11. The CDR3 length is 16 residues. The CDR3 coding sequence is TGTGCCACCAGTGACCCGGGGGGAGAGGCCGGCGGGGAGCTGTTTTTT. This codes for CATSDPGGEAGGELFF.

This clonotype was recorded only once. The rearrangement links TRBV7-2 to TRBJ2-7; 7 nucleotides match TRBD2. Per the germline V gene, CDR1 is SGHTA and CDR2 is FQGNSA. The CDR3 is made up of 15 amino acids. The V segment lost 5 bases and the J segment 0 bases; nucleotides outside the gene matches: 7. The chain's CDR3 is CASSPQSGVSYEQYF. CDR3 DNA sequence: TGTGCCAGCAGCCCCCAGAGCGGGGTCTCCTACGAGCAGTACTTC.

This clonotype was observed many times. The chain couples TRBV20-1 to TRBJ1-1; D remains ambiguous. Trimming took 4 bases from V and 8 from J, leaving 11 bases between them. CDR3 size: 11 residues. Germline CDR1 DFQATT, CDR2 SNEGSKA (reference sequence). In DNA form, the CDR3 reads TGCAGTGCTAACGGCGGGATAGAAGCTTTCTTT. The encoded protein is CSANGGIEAFF.

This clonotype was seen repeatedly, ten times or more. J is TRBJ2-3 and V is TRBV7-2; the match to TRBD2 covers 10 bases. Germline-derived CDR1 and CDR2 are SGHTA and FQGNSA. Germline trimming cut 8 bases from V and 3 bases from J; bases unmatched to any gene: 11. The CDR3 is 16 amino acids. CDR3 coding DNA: TGTGCCAGCTCCGTCGGCCCTAGCGGGGGAACAGATACGCAGTATTTT. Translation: CASSVGPSGGTDTQYF.

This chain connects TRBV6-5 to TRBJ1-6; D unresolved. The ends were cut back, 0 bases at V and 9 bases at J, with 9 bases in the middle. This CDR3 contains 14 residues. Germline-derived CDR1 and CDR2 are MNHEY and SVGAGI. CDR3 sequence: CASSYSNHPSPLHF. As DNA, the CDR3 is TGTGCCAGCAGTTACTCGAATCACCCTTCACCCCTCCACTTT.